Below, 20 T cell receptor beta chains from the same sample are listed, as sequenced in a study of graft-versus-host responses after intestinal transplantation (dated by TCRdb to about 2021). The sample's time point label is to be understood as: cells obtained before transplantation from donor or recipient. The antigens of these receptors remain unknown. The protocol used for the library was the immunoSEQ multiplex PCR assay. What TCRdb holds here is the immuneACCESS table cut down to in-frame rearrangements. Part of the clones is not present; checked against another copy, under half of the missing clones reflect an unresolved V gene, and the others are unexplained. Within this sample are tens of thousands of clones, with around 90% of them counted one time only. The leading ten clones occupy less than 9.5% of the sample. The sequencing used unstimulated CD8+ T cells sorted from spleen or lymph node cells, collected before transplant. The receptors here all came from a human donor who was the organ donor for an intestinal transplant.

This clone showed up just once. This chain connects TRBV6-1 to TRBJ2-7; 7 bases are a match to TRBD2. CDR1 and CDR2 from the germline V gene are MNHNS and SASEGT. V dropped 3 bases and J dropped 3; count of bases not matched to a gene: 5. The CDR3 is 14 amino acids. The CDR3 DNA follows: TGTGCCAGCAGTGACTGGGGGAGGGGCTACGAGCAGTACTTC. It translates to CASSDWGRGYEQYF.

V and J are TRBV7-9 and TRBJ1-4; possible D gene TRBD1, 6 bases. The germline V gene has CDR1 SEHNR and CDR2 FQNEAQ (reference sequence). This CDR3 is built from 14 residues. Trimming pared 4 bases from V and 5 bases from J, leaving 11 bases between. CDR3 sequence: CASSWDNKNEKLFF. CDR3 DNA sequence: TGTGCCAGCAGCTGGGACAACAAAAATGAAAAACTGTTTTTT. The variable domain in full, completed from reference TRBV7-9 and TRBJ1-4, reads DTGVSQNPRHKITKRGQNVTFRCDPISEHNRLYWYRQTLGQGPEFLTYFQNEAQLEKSRLLSDRFSAERPKGSFSTLEIQRTEQGDSAMYLCASSWDNKNEKLFFGSGTQLSVL.

The J gene is TRBJ2-2, the V gene TRBV2; 8 nucleotides agree with TRBD1. The CDR3 consists of 15 residues. V dropped 6 bases and J dropped 2; count of bases not matched to a gene: 5. The germline gives CDR1 SNHLY, CDR2 FYNNEI. The CDR3 loop is CASSGQGLNTGELFF. Here the CDR3 DNA reads TGTGCCAGCAGCGGACAGGGTCTCAACACCGGGGAGCTGTTTTTT.

The J gene is TRBJ1-2, the V gene TRBV21-1; TRBD1, as called in the table, went unchecked against the DNA. TRBV21-1 has pseudogene status. The CDR3 is made up of 15 amino acids. The CDR3 region is CASSTRTDRAGGYTF. The DNA for the CDR3 is TGTGCCAGCAGCACCAGAACAGACAGGGCGGGTGGCTACACCTTC.

This clone is a singleton in its sample. The V call is TRBV27, the J call TRBJ2-1; TRBD2 matches at 7 bases. This CDR3 has 13 amino acids. Losses at the gene ends were 1 base for V and 10 bases for J; bases not matched to a gene: 4. The germline V gene encodes CDR1 MNHEY and CDR2 SMNVEV (reference sequence). The CDR3 region has the DNA TGTGCCAGCAGTTTATTATTCGGGGGGGAGCAGTTCTTC. This encodes CASSLLFGGEQFF.

This clone was observed once. V usage is TRBV4-1 and J usage is TRBJ2-1, with a tentative D call TRBD1 (5 bases). V shed 3 bases and J shed 0 bases, with 18 bases lying between them. The CDR3 sequence is 18 residues long. Germline CDR1 reads MGHRA; CDR2 reads YSYEKL. As DNA, the CDR3 is TGCGCCAGCAGCCACCCATCGACAGCCCCTAGCTCCTACAATGAGCAGTTCTTC. This codes for CASSHPSTAPSSYNEQFF.

The rearrangement links TRBV28 to TRBJ1-1; D gene uncertain. The germline V gene encodes CDR1 MDHEN and CDR2 SYDVKM. The CDR3 consists of 11 residues. With 3 bases removed from V and 4 bases from J, the gap between germline ends came to 3 bases. This chain's CDR3 is CASSFPTEAFF. CDR3 in DNA: TGTGCCAGCAGTTTCCCCACTGAAGCTTTCTTT.

The chain joins TRBV7-3 to TRBJ2-1, with 7 bases matching TRBD1. This CDR3 has 19 amino acids. V lost 6 bases, J lost 13 bases, and 30 bases stayed unmatched. CDR1 and CDR2 (germline): SGHTA, FQGTGA. In nucleotides, the CDR3 is TGTGCCAGCAGTAAAGACAGGGCCAATCCTCACCCCCTGGGCATGTCCCAGTTCTTC. The encoded protein is CASSKDRANPHPLGMSQFF.

The rearrangement uses TRBV2 and TRBJ2-3; maybe TRBD2 (7 bases). The CDR3 contains 18 residues. Germline V lookup: CDR1 SNHLY, CDR2 FYNNEI. The V and J ends lost 2 bases and 3 bases respectively, with 21 bases between them. The CDR3 is CASSEPLGGGGLTDTQYF. In nucleotides, the CDR3 is TGTGCCAGCAGTGAACCCCTCGGGGGCGGGGGCCTAACAGATACGCAGTATTTT.

This chain connects TRBV5-1 to TRBJ2-7; 10 bases line up with TRBD1. The CDR3 runs 14 residues. Per the germline V gene, CDR1 is SGHRS and CDR2 is YFSETQ. V lost 5 bases and J lost 5; bases outside the gene matches: 7. The CDR3 region is CASRLGQGNHEQYF. Here the CDR3 DNA reads TGCGCCAGCAGACTGGGACAGGGGAACCACGAGCAGTACTTC.

The CDR3 DNA sequence: TGTGCCAGCAGCCGTTCGGGTGAAAAACTGTTTTTT. Translating it yields CASSRSGEKLFF. The chain is built from TRBV27 and TRBJ1-4; D not certain. The V gene's germline CDR1 is MNHEY and CDR2 SMNVEV (reference sequence). Trimming pared 6 bases from V and 7 bases from J, leaving 9 bases between. The CDR3 runs to 12 residues.

The chain combines TRBV7-6 with TRBJ2-7; the D gene is possibly TRBD2 (5 bases). V shed 5 bases and J shed 4 bases, with 9 bases lying between them. The CDR3 has 12 amino acids. Germline CDR1 reads SGHVS; CDR2 reads FNYEAQ. This CDR3 is CASSDGGYEQYF. The DNA for the CDR3 is TGTGCCAGCAGCGACGGCGGGTACGAGCAGTACTTC.

The J gene is TRBJ1-5, the V gene TRBV28; tentatively, D is TRBD1 (5 bases). Germline V lookup: CDR1 MDHEN, CDR2 SYDVKM. The CDR3 spans 15 residues. V was clipped by 3 bases and J by 5 bases, with 14 bases between them. CDR3 bases: TGTGCCAGCAGTTTGGACGGGGTAGGGGATCAGCCCCAGCATTTT. It translates to CASSLDGVGDQPQHF.

This clone was seen a handful of times. The chain employs TRBV4-1 and TRBJ2-7; D may match TRBD1 or TRBD2 (6 bases each). Per the germline V gene, CDR1 is MGHRA and CDR2 is YSYEKL. The V and J ends lost 1 base and 5 bases respectively, with 12 bases between them. This CDR3 is 14 amino acids long. The CDR3 loop reads CASSQVGGPNEQYF. The CDR3 region has the DNA TGCGCCAGCAGCCAAGTAGGGGGGCCCAACGAGCAGTACTTC.

This clone occurred once. This rearrangement joins TRBV18 to TRBJ2-7; 8 bases are a match to TRBD2. J was trimmed by 4 bases and V by 0 bases; bases with no gene match: 17. The CDR3 consists of 19 residues. Germline CDR1 reads KGHSH; CDR2 reads LQKENI. The CDR3 is CASSPPRGGNPAARYEQYF. CDR3 in DNA: TGTGCCAGCTCACCACCTCGCGGGGGGAATCCCGCCGCTAGGTACGAGCAGTACTTC.

The chain recombines TRBV7-9 with TRBJ1-2; D is ambiguous. V lost 4 bases to trimming and J lost 5 bases, with 8 bases between them. Per germline, CDR1 SEHNR and CDR2 FQNEAQ (reference sequence). The CDR3 has 12 residues. In nucleotides, the CDR3 is TGTGCCAGCAGCTCAAGTACGTATGGCTACACCTTC. This translates into CASSSSTYGYTF. Full variable domain (outside the CDR3, taken from reference TRBV7-9 and TRBJ1-2): DTGVSQNPRHKITKRGQNVTFRCDPISEHNRLYWYRQTLGQGPEFLTYFQNEAQLEKSRLLSDRFSAERPKGSFSTLEIQRTEQGDSAMYLCASSSSTYGYTFGSGTRLTVV.

This chain connects TRBV9 to TRBJ1-2; D may be TRBD1 (5 bases). CDR3 length: 10 residues. Germline loops: CDR1 SGDLS, CDR2 YYNGEE. Written as DNA, the CDR3 is TGTGCTTCTCGGGGGTATGGCTACACCTTC. It is translated as CASRGYGYTF.

This chain links TRBV6-4 with TRBJ2-1; 7 bases are shared with TRBD1. The CDR3 consists of 15 residues. The V segment lost 4 bases and the J segment 3 bases; nucleotides outside the gene matches: 6. Germline V CDR1 and CDR2: MRHNA, SNTAGT. The CDR3 here is CASSVEAGGYNEQFF. DNA of the CDR3: TGTGCCAGCAGTGTGGAGGCAGGGGGCTACAATGAGCAGTTCTTC.

The chain combines TRBV28 with TRBJ2-7; TRBD2 might be the D (5 bases). Trimming removed 1 base at V and 7 bases at J, with 14 bases between. Germline V CDR1 and CDR2: MDHEN, SYDVKM. CDR3 length: 14 residues. Written as DNA, the CDR3 is TGTGCCAGCAGTTTATTAGGTCACCCGGGGGAGCAGTACTTC. This sequence encodes CASSLLGHPGEQYF.

The chain's CDR3 is CASSLGRALYNEQFF. The CDR3 nucleotides are TGTGCCAGCAGTTTGGGGCGGGCGCTCTACAATGAGCAGTTCTTC. This chain uses TRBV28 with TRBJ2-1; perhaps D is TRBD1 or TRBD2 (5 bases each). V was shortened by 3 bases and J by 3 bases, with 12 bases between the two germline ends. Germline lookup yields CDR1 MDHEN and CDR2 SYDVKM. This CDR3 region has 15 residues.